This T cell receptor beta chain is from a study of blood T cell repertoires in COVID-19. As for the study in general: Sample material is recorded as cDNA or gDNA derived from T cells, B-cell-depleted T cells, or PBMCs.

Assay: immunoSEQ multiplex PCR; the TCRdb copy retains only in-frame clones and omits some. The sample holds about 80,000 clones, 88% seen once. The CDR3 has 15 residues. The germline CDR1 and CDR2 sequences are SGHAT and FQDESV (reference sequence). The V and J ends lost 7 bases and 1 base respectively, with 16 bases between them. This sequence was found in a woman older than 75 with acute or convalescent COVID-19. This chain connects TRBV11-1 to TRBJ1-1; D is unresolved. Sequenced material: peripheral blood. CDR3 protein: CASTSLSSGNTEAFF. The CDR3 nucleotides read TGTGCCAGCACCTCCCTGAGTTCAGGGAACACTGAAGCTTTCTTT.